Listed below are T cell receptor beta chains from one sample, sequenced in a study of T cells in Graves' hyperthyroidism and ophthalmopathy. From the multiplex PCR reads, TCRdb called clonotypes with MiXCR, one entry per CDR3 protein. The data hold around 600,000 distinct CDR3 sequences, with approximately 15% observed a single time. Sequencing was carried out using blood. The receptors originated from a woman younger than 35 with Graves' ophthalmopathy. Each CDR3 is given with its conserved first and last residue. Fields, in order: clone size, D gene, J gene, V gene, CDR3 protein, CDR3 DNA. D genes are given only for firm matches. Not all rows give a size; the values are once, few, many and, for expanded clones, a class.

>many|.|TRBJ1-1|TRBV28
CASSLGQQGTEAFF
TGTGCCAGCAGTTTAGGGCAGCAAGGGACTGAAGCTTTCTTT
>.|TRBD2|TRBJ2-2|TRBV7-3
CASSLMPSGNTGELFF
TGTGCCAGCAGCTTAATGCCTAGCGGTAATACCGGGGAGCTGTTTTTT
>few|TRBD1|TRBJ1-1|TRBV5-1
CASSLVRGGYTEAFF
TGCGCCAGCAGCTTGGTCAGGGGGGGGTACACTGAAGCTTTCTTT
>.|TRBD2|TRBJ2-1|TRBV19
CASRFPTSGKYNEQFF
TGTGCCAGTAGATTTCCAACTAGCGGGAAATACAATGAGCAGTTCTTC
>.|.|TRBJ2-3|TRBV9
CASSVSGTTDTQYF
TGTGCCAGCAGCGTATCGGGAACGACAGATACGCAGTATTTT
>many|.|TRBJ2-3|TRBV18
CASPLTDTQYF
TGTGCCAGCCCCCTCACAGATACGCAGTATTTT
>many|.|TRBJ2-3|TRBV30
CAWSQGASTDTQYF
TGTGCCTGGAGTCAGGGCGCCTCCACAGATACGCAGTATTTT
>.|TRBD1|TRBJ1-4|TRBV9
CASSGRGETGAEKLFF
TGTGCCAGCAGCGGAAGGGGGGAGACAGGGGCCGAAAAACTGTTTTTT
>.|TRBD1|TRBJ1-4|TRBV29-1
CSVEPLDRGGSEKLFF
TGCAGCGTTGAACCTCTAGACAGGGGAGGATCTGAAAAACTGTTTTTT
>.|.|TRBJ1-2|TRBV6-5
CASSYSLTPKNSLYGYTF
TGTGCCAGCAGTTACTCTTTGACCCCGAAAAACAGCTTATATGGCTACACCTTC
>.|TRBD1|TRBJ1-1|TRBV6-1
CASSEGDRDPNTEAFF
TGTGCCAGCAGTGAGGGGGACAGGGACCCGAACACTGAAGCTTTCTTT
>.|.|TRBJ1-3|TRBV30
CAWRGTVGNTIYF
TGTGCCTGGAGGGGCACAGTTGGAAACACCATATATTTT
>many|.|TRBJ2-1|TRBV28
CASSFGEQLNEQFF
TGTGCCAGCAGTTTTGGAGAGCAACTCAATGAGCAGTTCTTC
>many|.|TRBJ1-1|TRBV20-1
CSARPTGRNTEAFF
TGCAGTGCTAGACCTACAGGGAGGAACACTGAAGCTTTCTTT
>.|.|TRBJ1-1|TRBV27
CASSYQTSFRGMNTEAFF
TGTGCCAGCAGTTACCAGACTTCCTTCAGGGGAATGAACACTGAAGCTTTCTTT
>many|.|TRBJ2-5|TRBV6-2/TRBV6-3
CASNLRGVETQYF
TGTGCCAGCAATCTCAGGGGTGTGGAGACCCAGTACTTC
>many|TRBD1|TRBJ1-2|TRBV9
CASSGGTGPYGYTF
TGTGCCAGCAGTGGTGGGACAGGGCCCTATGGCTACACCTTC
>many|.|TRBJ1-1|TRBV12-3/TRBV12-4
CASRTSSRGMNTEAFF
TGTGCCAGCAGGACCTCCTCTAGGGGTATGAACACTGAAGCTTTCTTT
>many|.|TRBJ2-3|TRBV12-3/TRBV12-4
CASSSGVRYTQYF
TGTGCCAGCAGTTCAGGGGTTCGTTATACGCAGTATTTT
>many|.|TRBJ2-4|TRBV27
CASSLLQGNIQYF
TGTGCCAGCAGTTTATTACAGGGAAACATTCAGTACTTC
>.|TRBD1|TRBJ1-2|TRBV5-1
CASSDTGGLSYGYTF
TGCGCCAGCAGCGATACAGGGGGCTTAAGCTATGGCTACACCTTC
>few|.|TRBJ1-5|TRBV30
CAWSVPGRSNQPQHF
TGTGCCTGGAGTGTACCCGGCAGGAGCAATCAGCCCCAGCATTTT
>many|.|TRBJ1-2|TRBV28
CASSEGRLGGGYTF
TGTGCCAGCAGTGAGGGACGGCTTGGTGGGGGCTACACCTTC
>.|TRBD2|TRBJ2-2|TRBV6-1
CASSASGRAEATGELFF
TGTGCCAGCAGTGCTAGCGGGAGGGCCGAGGCTACCGGGGAGCTGTTTTTT
>few|.|TRBJ2-7|TRBV6-1
CASRGPEDEQYF
TGTGCCAGCAGGGGCCCAGAGGACGAGCAGTACTTC
>few|TRBD2|TRBJ2-2|TRBV7-3
CASSLTLASGNTGELFF
TGTGCCAGCAGCTTAACGTTGGCTAGCGGGAACACCGGGGAGCTGTTTTTT
>many|TRBD1|TRBJ1-2|TRBV29-1
CSVEHRQGNYGYTF
TGCAGCGTTGAACATCGACAGGGCAACTATGGCTACACCTTC
>many|.|TRBJ1-4|TRBV12-3/TRBV12-4
CASSPQGEEKLFF
TGTGCCAGCAGTCCTCAAGGGGAGGAAAAACTGTTTTTT
>.|.|TRBJ2-2|TRBV4-1
CASTTLGGVTGELFF
TGCGCCAGCACCACGCTTGGGGGCGTCACCGGGGAGCTGTTTTTT
>.|TRBD1|TRBJ1-2|TRBV29-1
CSVPGDRVDGYTF
TGCAGCGTTCCCGGGGACAGGGTGGATGGCTACACCTTC
>many|TRBD2|TRBJ2-1|TRBV24-1
CATSDSGLAGGHEQFF
TGTGCCACCAGTGATTCAGGACTAGCGGGAGGTCACGAGCAGTTCTTC
>many|.|TRBJ2-1|TRBV19
CASRTPTNEQFF
TGTGCCAGTAGAACCCCGACAAATGAGCAGTTCTTC
>many|.|TRBJ2-5|TRBV7-9
CASSDHRQVQYF
TGTGCCAGCAGCGACCATAGACAGGTACAGTACTTC
>many|.|TRBJ2-7|TRBV2
CASTQAGDPGFEQYF
TGTGCCAGCACTCAAGCTGGGGATCCTGGATTCGAGCAGTACTTC
>.|.|TRBJ2-6|TRBV27
CASALGFSGANVLTF
TGTGCCAGCGCCCTGGGTTTTTCTGGGGCCAACGTCCTGACTTTC
>many|.|TRBJ1-6|TRBV27
CASSSLQGWNSPLHF
TGTGCCAGCAGTTCTCTACAGGGTTGGAATTCACCCCTCCACTTT
>many|TRBD1|TRBJ2-7|TRBV18
CASSPQGALVYEQYF
TGTGCCAGCTCACCACAGGGGGCATTAGTATACGAGCAGTACTTC
>.|.|TRBJ1-4|TRBV3-1
CASSRGSSEKLFF
TGTGCCAGCAGCCGTGGGAGCAGCGAAAAACTGTTTTTT
>few|.|TRBJ2-7|TRBV19
CASGNRVGHEQYF
TGTGCCAGTGGGAACAGGGTGGGCCACGAGCAGTACTTC
>.|.|TRBJ2-2|TRBV6-5
CASSYSGGLGELFF
TGTGCCAGCAGTTACTCGGGGGGGCTGGGGGAGCTGTTTTTT
>many|TRBD1|TRBJ2-7|TRBV27
CASTGGMTYEQYF
TGTGCCAGCACAGGGGGTATGACCTACGAGCAGTACTTC
>many|.|TRBJ2-3|TRBV2
CASSASREHTTDTQYF
TGTGCCAGCAGTGCGAGCAGGGAACATACCACAGATACGCAGTATTTT